The rows below give T cell receptor beta chains drawn from one sample of a study of beta chain features in type 1 diabetes. Sequenced by immunoSEQ multiplex PCR; TCRdb stores in-frame clones only, minus some. The sample lists about 170,000 clones; approximately 7.9% were seen once. The sequencing input was central memory CD4+ T cells from blood. The receptor source for this set is a man between 18 and 29 years old with type 1 diabetes. CDR3s include the opening cysteine and the closing phenylalanine or tryptophan. Fields, in order: clone size, V gene, CDR3 length, D gene, J gene, CDR3 protein, CDR3 DNA. A D gene is named only where the DNA matches it firmly. Clone sizes are given selectively: once, few, many, or a class where the clone is expanded.

few	TRBV5-1	16	TRBD2	TRBJ2-5	CASSQGLAGEGETQYF	TGCGCCAGCAGCCAGGGACTAGCGGGAGAGGGGGAGACCCAGTACTTC
.	TRBV7-2	14	.	TRBJ2-7	CASSRQRDSYEQYF	TGTGCCAGCAGCCGACAGAGAGACTCCTACGAGCAGTACTTC
few	TRBV28	15	TRBD2	TRBJ2-7	CASGVGASGVLRQYF	TGTGCCAGCGGAGTTGGGGCTAGCGGAGTACTAAGGCAGTACTTC
.	TRBV7-2	17	.	TRBJ1-1	CASSLVGGSLSNTEAFF	TGTGCCAGCAGCTTAGTCGGGGGTTCACTCTCGAACACTGAAGCTTTCTTT
.	TRBV14	15	TRBD2	TRBJ2-1	CASSPGTSGVREQFF	TGTGCCAGCAGCCCCGGGACTAGCGGCGTTCGTGAGCAGTTCTTC
few	TRBV28	14	.	TRBJ2-5	CASSSQTVKETQYF	TGTGCCAGCAGTTCCCAGACAGTGAAGGAGACCCAGTACTTC
few	TRBV5-4	13	TRBD2	TRBJ2-7	CASRLAGVYEQYF	TGTGCCAGCCGGCTAGCGGGAGTCTACGAGCAGTACTTC
few	TRBV4-2	16	.	TRBJ2-2	CASSRTVGGNTGELFF	TGTGCCAGCAGCCGCACCGTCGGGGGGAACACCGGGGAGCTGTTTTTT
.	TRBV7-8	14	.	TRBJ1-3	CASSPFSGGNTIYF	TGTGCCAGCAGCCCCTTCTCGGGTGGAAACACCATATATTTT
few	TRBV5-1	14	.	TRBJ1-4	CASSLGQRNEKLFF	TGCGCCAGCAGCTTAGGACAGAGGAATGAAAAACTGTTTTTT
few	TRBV7-8	15	.	TRBJ2-2	CASSLFSVEIGELFF	TGTGCCAGCAGCTTATTTTCCGTGGAGATCGGGGAGCTGTTTTTT
.	TRBV7-2	16	TRBD2	TRBJ2-3	CASSLGASGRADTQYF	TGTGCCAGCAGCTTAGGGGCTAGCGGGAGAGCAGATACGCAGTATTTT